The text below deals with one T cell receptor (beta chain). Authors' processing steps: Reference gene primer amplification in the assay estimated nucleated cell counts. The assay was immunoSEQ multiplex PCR, and TCRdb's table has in-frame clones only and misses some. V, J and clone size derive from that table, while D and trimming were established from the DNA sequence. The sample lists some 200,000 clones; 75% to 85% were seen once. The data stem from a study of blood T cell repertoires in COVID-19. Study information: The origin of the acute and convalescent COVID-19 samples was the United States, Italy and Spain. Sources were T cells, B-cell-depleted T cells, or PBMCs; the material itself was cDNA or gDNA.

The sequence was collected from a middle-aged woman who had recovered from COVID-19. The material sequenced was peripheral blood.

The CDR3 region has the DNA TGCGCCAGCAGCCAAGAACAGGCAACCTACAATGAGCAGTTCTTC. This encodes CASSQEQATYNEQFF. The gene calls are TRBV4-1 and TRBJ2-1; a weak D match, TRBD1 (5 bases). Germline V gene sequence: CDR1 MGHRA, CDR2 YSYEKL. The CDR3 length is 15 residues. The V end was cut by 0 bases, the J end by 2 bases, with 8 bases between.